This paragraph reports one T cell receptor beta chain. What it binds is not known. Measured with immunoSEQ multiplex PCR; TCRdb has only the in-frame clones, and not every one. The sample shows under 150,000 clones, 70% to 90% of them seen only once. The CDR3 length is 14 residues. V gave up 2 bases and J gave up 4 bases, with 11 bases separating them. The germline gives CDR1 KGHSH, CDR2 LQKENI. This entry is derived from a study of T cell responses to AZD1222 COVID-19 vaccine. Across the study: It was second doses at about 4 or about 12 weeks that were pooled. Study findings and constraints: Without day 14 samples, only post-peak T cell repertoires were studied. The study reported that nearly half of spike-specific TCRs target unmutated variant regions.

This TCR was sampled from an adult in good health. The sequencing used peripheral blood, collected on day 0 of AZD1222 vaccination. The J gene is TRBJ1-1, the V gene TRBV18; unclear D gene. CDR3 sequence (DNA): TGTGCCAGCTCACCAATACCGAGGGTCACTGAAGCTTTCTTT. It specifies CASSPIPRVTEAFF.